The 20 T cell receptor beta chains given below trace back to one sample, sequenced in a study of blood T cell repertoires in COVID-19. This table comes from immunoSEQ multiplex PCR, and its TCRdb copy is limited to in-frame clones, with some not included. The data contain roughly 220,000 clones, 80% of them singletons. The sample was PBMCs or T cells enriched from blood (not recorded which). The source is a young man with acute COVID-19.

The gene calls are TRBV2 and TRBJ2-7, with 8 nucleotides matching TRBD2. CDR3 length: 14 residues. The germline gives CDR1 SNHLY, CDR2 FYNNEI. J lost 0 bases, V lost 7 bases, and 5 bases had no gene match. For the CDR3, the DNA is TGTGCCAGCAAAGTAGCGGGATCCTCCTACGAGCAGTACTTC. Translating gives CASKVAGSSYEQYF.

This sequence joins TRBV19 and TRBJ1-2; 10 bases fit TRBD1. Germline-derived CDR1 and CDR2 are LNHDA and SQIVND (reference sequence). This CDR3 is 15 amino acids long. J lost 7 bases, V lost 5 bases, and 10 bases had no gene match. CDR3 loop: CASSSRQGATSGYTF. The CDR3 region has the DNA TGTGCCAGTAGTTCCCGACAGGGGGCTACAAGTGGCTACACCTTC.

The chain combines TRBV5-1 with TRBJ2-2; tentatively, D is TRBD2 (5 bases). V was cut by 0 bases and J by 6 bases, with 12 bases left in between. The CDR3 sequence is 15 residues long. Germline CDR1 SGHRS, CDR2 YFSETQ. The CDR3 region is CASSLATGSPGELFF. CDR3 DNA sequence: TGCGCCAGCAGCTTGGCGACGGGATCCCCCGGGGAGCTGTTTTTT. The variable domain in full, completed from reference TRBV5-1 and TRBJ2-2, reads KAGVTQTPRYLIKTRGQQVTLSCSPISGHRSVSWYQQTPGQGLQFLFEYFSETQRNKGNFPGRFSGRQFSNSRSEMNVSTLELGDSALYLCASSLATGSPGELFFGEGSRLTVL.

V and J are TRBV5-4 and TRBJ2-6; the D gene is possibly TRBD2 (6 bases). Trimming took 5 bases from V and 4 from J, leaving 19 bases between them. Germline values: CDR1 SGHNT, CDR2 YYREEE (reference sequence). This CDR3 spans 17 amino acids. The CDR3 loop reads CASRWGGTAGGANVLTF. CDR3 coding DNA: TGTGCCAGCAGATGGGGTGGAACCGCGGGGGGGGCCAACGTCCTGACTTTC.

The chain is built from TRBV6-5 and TRBJ1-3; 7 bases align to TRBD1. Germline V CDR1 and CDR2: MNHEY, SVGAGI. CDR3 length equals 14 residues. V lost 6 bases, J lost 1 base, and 3 bases stayed unmatched. For the CDR3, the DNA is TGTGCCAGCAGCCGACAGGGTTCTGGAAACACCATATATTTT. Residues: CASSRQGSGNTIYF.

The chain has TRBV9 and TRBJ1-2; 7 nucleotides align to TRBD1. This CDR3 has 13 residues. Per the germline V gene, CDR1 is SGDLS and CDR2 is YYNGEE. V shed 3 bases and J 4 bases; nucleotides not matched to a gene: 3. As DNA, the CDR3 is TGTGCCAGCAGCGGGGGACAGTCCTATGGCTACACCTTC. This translates into CASSGGQSYGYTF.

The chain combines TRBV7-9 with TRBJ2-6; no firm D call. Germline V gives CDR1 SEHNR, CDR2 FQNEAQ (reference sequence). This CDR3 has 13 amino acids. Trimming pared 6 bases from V and 2 bases from J, leaving 5 bases between. CDR3 coding DNA: TGTGCCAGCAGTCTTACTGGGGCCAACGTCCTGACTTTC. Its protein is CASSLTGANVLTF.

The CDR3 bases are TGTGCCAGCAGCGGCCGGGTCCCCTATGGCTACACCTTC. It encodes CASSGRVPYGYTF. V usage is TRBV13 and J usage is TRBJ1-2; D gene uncertain. This CDR3 is built from 13 residues. Trimming removed 5 bases at V and 4 bases at J, with 11 bases between. Germline V gene data show CDR1 as PRHDT and CDR2 as FYEKMQ (reference sequence).

This clone was detected only a few times. The chain links TRBV7-6 to TRBJ1-5; weak D call: TRBD1 (5 bases). Trimming shortened V by 0 bases and J by 6 bases, and 9 bases separated the two germline ends. The CDR3 contains 14 residues. CDR1 SGHVS and CDR2 FNYEAQ come from the germline V gene. CDR3 in amino acids: CASSLAGAGQPQHF. CDR3 in DNA: TGTGCCAGCAGCTTAGCAGGGGCAGGTCAGCCCCAGCATTTT.

The J gene is TRBJ1-1, the V gene TRBV19; D is possibly TRBD1 (5 bases). The CDR3 has 14 residues. Germline V gene data show CDR1 as LNHDA and CDR2 as SQIVND (reference sequence). V was pared by 1 base and J by 11 bases, with 17 bases between. The CDR3 spells CASSIGTSLGRAFF. In DNA form, the CDR3 reads TGTGCCAGTAGTATAGGGACATCCCTGGGTAGGGCTTTCTTT.

This clone was found a few times. In DNA form, the CDR3 reads TGCAGCGTTGAAGGGACAGGGATGGGCACTGAAGCTTTCTTT. This encodes CSVEGTGMGTEAFF. V is TRBV29-1 and J is TRBJ1-1, with 8 bases lining up with TRBD1. Germline V gene data show CDR1 as SQVTM and CDR2 as ANQGSEA. This CDR3 has 14 amino acids. V gave up 1 base and J gave up 4 bases; unmatched junction bases: 5. Full variable domain (outside the CDR3, taken from reference TRBV29-1 and TRBJ1-1): SAVISQKPSRDICQRGTSLTIQCQVDSQVTMMFWYRQQPGQSLTLIATANQGSEATYESGFVIDKFPISRPNLTFSTLTVSNMSPEDSSIYLCSVEGTGMGTEAFFGQGTRLTVV.

CDR3 sequence reads: CASSASTSPYGYTF. The CDR3 DNA sequence: TGTGCCAGCAGTGCCTCGACATCCCCGTATGGCTACACCTTC. The chain joins TRBV6-4 to TRBJ1-2; D remains ambiguous. The germline V gene has CDR1 MRHNA and CDR2 SNTAGT. Trimming cost V 4 bases and J 5 bases, with 14 bases left between them. This CDR3 spans 14 amino acids.

The J gene is TRBJ1-5, the V gene TRBV29-1, with TRBD1 identical over 10 bases. The J segment lost 6 bases and the V segment lost 6 bases, leaving 5 bases of the junction unmatched. This CDR3 is 13 amino acids long. CDR1 and CDR2 from the germline V gene are SQVTM and ANQGSEA. The CDR3 DNA sequence: TGCAGCGTAGGACAGGGGGGCCTTCAGCCCCAGCATTTT. Protein sequence: CSVGQGGLQPQHF.

The gene calls are TRBV12-5 and TRBJ1-5, with 9 positions matching TRBD1. CDR1 is LGHNT and CDR2 is FRNRAP in the germline V gene. Unmatched junction bases numbered 0, after V lost 1 base and J lost 2 bases. The CDR3 is 15 residues long. Written as DNA, the CDR3 is TGTGCTAGTGGTTTGGGGGACAGGGGCAATCAGCCCCAGCATTTT. Translating gives CASGLGDRGNQPQHF.

This clone was seen once. The chain joins TRBV2 to TRBJ1-3, with TRBD1 identical over 9 bases. The length of the CDR3 is 15 residues. V dropped 6 bases and J dropped 6; count of bases not matched to a gene: 9. Germline lookup yields CDR1 SNHLY and CDR2 FYNNEI. The CDR3 here is CASSHPGQGLNTIYF. The DNA of the CDR3 is TGTGCCAGCAGCCACCCGGGACAGGGTCTAAACACCATATATTTT.

This clone has more than one count but fewer than ten. The V call is TRBV19, the J call TRBJ2-5, with D perhaps TRBD1 (5 bases). This CDR3 comprises 15 residues. V was trimmed by 3 bases and J by 1 base, leaving 12 bases between them. Germline CDR1 and CDR2: LNHDA and SQIVND (reference sequence). Here the CDR3 DNA reads TGTGCCAGTAGTATTCAGGGCGGTTTCCAAGAGACCCAGTACTTC. Translating gives CASSIQGGFQETQYF. Together with reference TRBV19 and TRBJ2-5, the CDR3 gives the full variable domain: DGGITQSPKYLFRKEGQNVTLSCEQNLNHDAMYWYRQDPGQGLRLIYYSQIVNDFQKGDIAEGYSVSREKKESFPLTVTSAQKNPTAFYLCASSIQGGFQETQYFGPGTRLLVL.

The gene calls are TRBV10-1 and TRBJ1-4, with TRBD1 identical over 7 bases. Germline-derived CDR1 and CDR2 are WNHNN and SYGVQD (reference sequence). This CDR3 is built from 21 residues. The V segment lost 1 base and the J segment 2 bases; nucleotides outside the gene matches: 19. The chain's CDR3 is CASSEYGGSWRPRGTNEKLFF. The CDR3 coding sequence is TGCGCCAGCAGTGAGTATGGTGGGTCGTGGCGCCCCAGGGGGACTAATGAAAAACTGTTTTTT.

J is TRBJ1-1 and V is TRBV18; no definite D call. Looked up from germline, CDR1 is KGHSH and CDR2 is LQKENI. Trimming stripped 1 base from V and 1 base from J, with 10 bases between. The CDR3 is 15 residues long. CDR3 nucleotide sequence: TGTGCCAGCTCACCACTGAGTGGTGGGAACACTGAAGCTTTCTTT. The encoded protein is CASSPLSGGNTEAFF.

This sequence joins TRBV19 and TRBJ1-2; no clear D gene. V lost 8 bases to trimming and J lost 4 bases, with 17 bases between them. Per the germline V gene, CDR1 is LNHDA and CDR2 is SQIVND (reference sequence). This CDR3 comprises 14 residues. The chain's CDR3 is CASWRGSLTYGYTF. DNA of the CDR3: TGTGCCAGTTGGAGAGGGAGCCTAACCTATGGCTACACCTTC.

The chain uses TRBV21-1 and TRBJ1-2; the D call in the table, TRBD1, was not verified against the DNA. TRBV21-1 is marked as a pseudogene. This CDR3 is built from 16 residues. The CDR3 region is CASSKAGTVQPYGYTF. CDR3 nucleotides: TGTGCCAGCAGCAAAGCGGGGACAGTTCAACCTTATGGCTACACCTTC.